Reported below is one T cell receptor beta chain. Its specificity is unknown. This entry comes from a study of neoadjuvant anti-PD-1 for oral cavity cancer. Across the study: Around day 43, patients without progression received a fourth nivolumab dose before surgery.

Findings of the study overall: Higher pretreatment Treg/Th17 ratios tracked higher pretreatment blood clonality.

The CDR3 spans 13 residues. Germline loops: CDR1 SQVTM, CDR2 ANQGSEA. The V gene lost 0 bases and the J gene lost 1 base, with 7 bases spanning the gap. Six replicates per PBMC sample, mostly from roughly 450 ng of genomic DNA. TCRdb's table, derived via immunoSEQ multiplex PCR, lists solely in-frame clones and lacks some. The table lists about 68,000 clones, approximately 81% of them singletons. The time point was: after neoadjuvant nivolumab, at surgical resection. No culture or expansion preceded analysis of these blood cells. The sequence was collected from a person between 35 and 79 years old with oral cavity squamous cell carcinoma. The chain carries TRBV29-1 and TRBJ2-7, with D possibly matching TRBD2 (6 bases). This specimen consisted of PBMCs, obtained after nivolumab (anti-PD-1) treatment. CDR3 sequence (DNA): TGCAGCGTTGAAGATGGGGGGTCCTACGAGCAGTACTTC. Protein: CSVEDGGSYEQYF.